This TCR beta chain appears in the sequencing data of a study of a mutant IDH1 vaccine in newly diagnosed glioma. Time point described: week 23, last vaccination. Vaccination comprised doses that each held 300 ug of mutant IDH1 20-mer peptide, plus topical imiquimod. Only in-frame clones appear in the TCRdb table, and some are missing; sequencing was by immunoSEQ multiplex PCR. The table includes about 56,000 clones, around 87% detected once. In the case of this clone: Its antigen is still unknown.

The starting material was PBMCs, obtained from a glioma patient whose treatment included an IDH1 peptide vaccine. This TCR was sampled from a man in his forties with glioma.

The CDR3 coding sequence is TGTGCCAGCACCACGGGACAGCGTAATACTGAAGCTTTCTTT. Translated: CASTTGQRNTEAFF. The chain combines TRBV6-1 with TRBJ1-1, with 7 bases matching TRBD1. The CDR3 totals 14 residues. The germline CDR1 and CDR2 sequences are MNHNS and SASEGT. V dropped 7 bases and J dropped 5; count of bases not matched to a gene: 10.